This is a list of T cell receptor beta chains from one sample in a study of cytomegalovirus exposure and HLA in healthy donors. Sequenced by immunoSEQ multiplex PCR; TCRdb stores in-frame clones only, minus some. The sample yields more than 120,000 clones, 75% to 90% seen once. Sequenced: PBMCs. These receptors came from a woman aged 25-40 years in good health and CMV-seronegative. CDR3s include the opening cysteine and the closing phenylalanine or tryptophan. D genes are given only for firm matches. Part of the rows lack a size; the others show once, few, many or a class for expanded clones.

>TRBV5-6|14|-|TRBJ2-7|-
CASSRWGSSYEQYF
TGTGCCAGCAGCCGATGGGGCAGCTCCTACGAGCAGTACTTC
>TRBV6-8|13|TRBD2|TRBJ2-1|-
CASSYRTSVEQFF
TGTGCCAGCAGTTACCGGACTAGCGTTGAGCAGTTCTTC
>TRBV5-1|16|TRBD1|TRBJ2-7|once
CASSSSTGGVSYEQYF
TGCGCCAGCAGCTCAAGCACAGGGGGCGTGAGTTACGAGCAGTACTTC
>TRBV7-2|14|-|TRBJ2-3|-
CASSPGLMTDTQYF
TGTGCCAGCAGCCCGGGACTCATGACGGATACGCAGTATTTT
>TRBV2|13|TRBD1|TRBJ2-7|-
CASSGTGGYEQYF
TGTGCCAGCAGTGGGACAGGGGGCTACGAGCAGTACTTC
>TRBV20-1|11|-|TRBJ1-5|few
CSAAIGEPQHF
TGCAGTGCCGCGATAGGGGAGCCCCAGCATTTT
>TRBV27|14|TRBD1|TRBJ1-1|-
CASSLGTANTEAFF
TGTGCCAGCAGTTTAGGGACAGCGAACACTGAAGCTTTCTTT
>TRBV10-1|17|-|TRBJ2-7|few
CASSESEGETAPYEQYF
TGCGCCAGCAGTGAGTCAGAGGGCGAGACTGCCCCCTACGAGCAGTACTTC
>TRBV15|13|-|TRBJ2-7|once
CATSREGTYEQYF
TGTGCCACCAGCAGAGAGGGCACCTACGAGCAGTACTTC
>TRBV18|13|-|TRBJ1-2|-
CASSPGQNQGYTF
TGTGCCAGCTCACCTGGACAGAATCAAGGCTACACCTTC
>TRBV5-1|16|TRBD1|TRBJ1-1|many
CASRYGTGVRGTEAFF
TGCGCCAGCAGATACGGGACAGGGGTTAGAGGCACTGAAGCTTTCTTT
>TRBV7-9|15|TRBD1|TRBJ1-1|-
CASSAPGTVNTEAFF
TGTGCCAGCAGCGCACCCGGGACAGTGAACACTGAAGCTTTCTTT
>TRBV5-6|15|-|TRBJ1-2|-
CASSLVVGPNYGYTF
TGTGCCAGCAGCTTGGTAGTGGGCCCGAACTATGGCTACACCTTC
>TRBV2|15|-|TRBJ2-1|-
CASSEVQISYNEQFF
TGTGCCAGCAGTGAAGTCCAGATCTCCTACAATGAGCAGTTCTTC
>TRBV7-6|14|-|TRBJ1-4|-
CASSLVVGGEKLFF
TGTGCCAGCAGCTTAGTTGTTGGGGGGGAAAAACTGTTTTTT
>TRBV18|14|-|TRBJ2-5|-
CASSVDRSGATQYF
TGTGCCAGCTCCGTTGATCGATCGGGAGCGACCCAGTACTTC
>TRBV4-1|14|TRBD2|TRBJ2-7|-
CASSRSGGGHEQYF
TGCGCCAGCAGCCGATCCGGGGGGGGCCACGAGCAGTACTTC